Listed below are T cell receptor beta chains from one sample, sequenced in a study of T cell changes during pregnancy in multiple sclerosis. The protocol was immunoSEQ multiplex PCR, while the TCRdb copy is restricted to in-frame clones and leaves out a portion. The profile shows approximately 40,000 clones, 92% of them singletons. The sample consisted of CD4+ T cells from peripheral blood mononuclear cells, taken in the third trimester of pregnancy. These receptors all stem from a female donor with multiple sclerosis, enrolled in a pregnancy study. Each CDR3 is given with its conserved first and last residue.

V gene: TRBV25-1
CDR3 protein: CASSDPGQGKSGELFF

V gene: TRBV10-3
CDR3 protein: CAISPRGNEKLFF

V gene: TRBV19
CDR3 protein: CASSIRLGGTNAEAFF

V gene: TRBV2
CDR3 protein: CASRRENEQFF

V gene: TRBV5-1
CDR3 protein: CASSWGESTDTQYF

V gene: TRBV5-1
CDR3 protein: CASSLEAGGYEQYF

V gene: TRBV28
CDR3 protein: CASSLTGQGAGYTF

V gene: TRBV7-9
CDR3 protein: CASSLKPTGAAEKLFF

V gene: TRBV28
CDR3 protein: CASSSASGSTDTQYF

V gene: TRBV5-1
CDR3 protein: CASSRLGLGGETQYF

V gene: TRBV19
CDR3 protein: CASSVRDRPYEQYF

V gene: TRBV18
CDR3 protein: CASSPKEEGASYTF

V gene: TRBV30
CDR3 protein: CAWNLGNSPLHF

V gene: TRBV7-9
CDR3 protein: CASSLVSGRIDEQYF

V gene: TRBV5-6
CDR3 protein: CASSLKGSPNTEAFF

V gene: TRBV6-5
CDR3 protein: CASSYSARGVREQYF

V gene: TRBV4-1
CDR3 protein: CASSQEVQGLDYTGELFF

V gene: TRBV29-1
CDR3 protein: CSASSSFYEQYF

V gene: TRBV7-8
CDR3 protein: CASSPLVGGRSPLHF

V gene: TRBV5-1
CDR3 protein: CASSRGGGAFWEKLFF

V gene: TRBV9
CDR3 protein: CASSVELEQFF

V gene: TRBV7-9
CDR3 protein: CASSLEQEETQYF

V gene: TRBV18
CDR3 protein: CASSPPDGTAYGYTF

V gene: TRBV6-4
CDR3 protein: CASSAGGSSYNEQFF

V gene: TRBV6-1
CDR3 protein: CASTIWGGPGDTQYF

V gene: TRBV4-2
CDR3 protein: CASSQVERAGANVLTF

V gene: TRBV7-6
CDR3 protein: CASSLSSAGANVLTF

V gene: TRBV7-8
CDR3 protein: CASSHRTGERTDTQYF